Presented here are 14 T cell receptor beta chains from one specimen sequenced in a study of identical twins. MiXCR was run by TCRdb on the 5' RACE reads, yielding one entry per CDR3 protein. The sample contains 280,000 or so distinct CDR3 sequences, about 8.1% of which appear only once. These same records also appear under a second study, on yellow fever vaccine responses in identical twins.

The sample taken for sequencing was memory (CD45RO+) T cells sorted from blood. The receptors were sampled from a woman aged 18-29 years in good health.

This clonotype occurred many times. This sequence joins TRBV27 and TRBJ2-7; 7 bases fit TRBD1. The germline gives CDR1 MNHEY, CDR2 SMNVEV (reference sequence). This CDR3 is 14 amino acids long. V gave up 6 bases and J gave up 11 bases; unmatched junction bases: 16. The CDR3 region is CASSPGQAGLRKYF. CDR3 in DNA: TGTGCCAGCAGCCCAGGACAGGCAGGTCTCCGAAAGTACTTC.

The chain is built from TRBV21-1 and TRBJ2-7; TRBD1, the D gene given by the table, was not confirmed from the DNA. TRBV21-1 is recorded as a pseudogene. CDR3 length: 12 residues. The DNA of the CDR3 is TGTGCCAGCGGTAGGACAGTCTACGAGCAGTACGTC. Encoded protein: CASGRTVYEQYV.

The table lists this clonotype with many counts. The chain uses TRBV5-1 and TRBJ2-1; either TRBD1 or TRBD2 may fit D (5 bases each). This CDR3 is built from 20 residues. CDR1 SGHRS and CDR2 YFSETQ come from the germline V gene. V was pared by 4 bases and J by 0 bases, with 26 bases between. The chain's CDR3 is CASSKKTSTSGTVSYNEQFF. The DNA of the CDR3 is TGCGCCAGCAGCAAGAAAACCTCTACTTCCGGGACGGTCTCCTACAATGAGCAGTTCTTC.

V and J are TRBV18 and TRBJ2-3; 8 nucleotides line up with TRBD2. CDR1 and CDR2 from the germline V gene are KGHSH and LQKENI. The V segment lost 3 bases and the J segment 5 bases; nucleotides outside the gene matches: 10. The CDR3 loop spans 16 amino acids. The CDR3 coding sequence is TGTGCCAGCTCACCGTGGACTAGCCCGGGCGTAGATACGCAGTATTTT. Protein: CASSPWTSPGVDTQYF.

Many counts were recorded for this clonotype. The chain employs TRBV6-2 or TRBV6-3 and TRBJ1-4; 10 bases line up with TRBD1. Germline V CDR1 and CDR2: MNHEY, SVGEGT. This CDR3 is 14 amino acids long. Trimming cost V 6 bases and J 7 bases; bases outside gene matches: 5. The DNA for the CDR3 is TGTGCCAGCAGATCGACAGGGGGCATTGAAAAACTGTTTTTT. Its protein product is CASRSTGGIEKLFF.

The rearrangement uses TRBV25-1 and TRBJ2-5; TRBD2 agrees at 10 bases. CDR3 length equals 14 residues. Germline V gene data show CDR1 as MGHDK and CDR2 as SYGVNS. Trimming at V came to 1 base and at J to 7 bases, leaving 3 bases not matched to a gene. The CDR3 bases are TGTGCCAGCAGTGAATCTAGCGGGGGTGGGACCCAGTACTTC. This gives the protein CASSESSGGGTQYF.

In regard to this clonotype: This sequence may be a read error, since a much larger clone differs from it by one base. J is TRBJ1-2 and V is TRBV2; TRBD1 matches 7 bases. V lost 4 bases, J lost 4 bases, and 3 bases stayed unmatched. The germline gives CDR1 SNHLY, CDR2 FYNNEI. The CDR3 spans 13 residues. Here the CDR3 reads CASSAAGGYGYTF. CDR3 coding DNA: TGTGCCAGCAGTGCGGCAGGGGGCTATGGCTACACCTTC.

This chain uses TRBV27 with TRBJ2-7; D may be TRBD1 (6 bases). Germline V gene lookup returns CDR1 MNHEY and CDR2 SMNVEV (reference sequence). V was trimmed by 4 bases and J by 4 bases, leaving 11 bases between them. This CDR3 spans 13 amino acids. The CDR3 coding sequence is TGTGCCAGCAGTTGGGCAGGGGCGTACGAGCAGTACTTC. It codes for CASSWAGAYEQYF.

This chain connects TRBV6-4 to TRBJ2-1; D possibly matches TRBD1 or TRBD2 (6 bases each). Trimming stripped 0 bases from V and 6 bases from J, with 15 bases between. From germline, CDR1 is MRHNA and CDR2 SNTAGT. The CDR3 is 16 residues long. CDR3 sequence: CASSDSTRGEINEQFF. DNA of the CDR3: TGTGCCAGCAGTGACTCGACTAGGGGGGAAATCAATGAGCAGTTCTTC.

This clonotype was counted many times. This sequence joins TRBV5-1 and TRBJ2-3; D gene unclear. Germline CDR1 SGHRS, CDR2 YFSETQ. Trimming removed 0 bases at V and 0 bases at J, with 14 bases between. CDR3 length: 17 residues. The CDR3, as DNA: TGCGCCAGCAGCTTGGGATCGAGAACGACTAGCACAGATACGCAGTATTTT. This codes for CASSLGSRTTSTDTQYF.

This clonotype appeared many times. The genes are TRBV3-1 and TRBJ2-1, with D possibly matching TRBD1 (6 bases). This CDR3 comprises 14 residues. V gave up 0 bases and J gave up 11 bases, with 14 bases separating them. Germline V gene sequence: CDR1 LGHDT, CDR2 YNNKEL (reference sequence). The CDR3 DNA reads TGTGCCAGCAGCCAAGATGGAACAGGGCTTAAGCAGTTCTTC. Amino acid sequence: CASSQDGTGLKQFF.

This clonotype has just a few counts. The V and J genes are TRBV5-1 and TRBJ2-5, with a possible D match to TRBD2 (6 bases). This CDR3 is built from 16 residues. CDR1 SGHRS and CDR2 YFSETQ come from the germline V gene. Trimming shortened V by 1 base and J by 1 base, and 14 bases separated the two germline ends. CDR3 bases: TGCGCCAGCAGCTTGACCCCAGCGGGTAGCCAAGAGACCCAGTACTTC. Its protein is CASSLTPAGSQETQYF. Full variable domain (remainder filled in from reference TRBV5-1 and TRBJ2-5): KAGVTQTPRYLIKTRGQQVTLSCSPISGHRSVSWYQQTPGQGLQFLFEYFSETQRNKGNFPGRFSGRQFSNSRSEMNVSTLELGDSALYLCASSLTPAGSQETQYFGPGTRLLVL.

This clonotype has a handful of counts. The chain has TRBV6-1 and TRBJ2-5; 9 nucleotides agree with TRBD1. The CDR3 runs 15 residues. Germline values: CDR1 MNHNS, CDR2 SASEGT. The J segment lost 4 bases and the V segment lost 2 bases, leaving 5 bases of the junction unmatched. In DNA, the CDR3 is TGTGCCAGCAGTGAATTACAGGGGGCCGGAGAGACCCAGTACTTC. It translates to CASSELQGAGETQYF.

The CDR3 DNA follows: TGTGCCAGCAGTTACCGAGGGTACGAGCAGTACTTC. It yields the protein CASSYRGYEQYF. This chain uses TRBV6-5 with TRBJ2-7, with TRBD2 as a possible D gene (5 bases). CDR1 is MNHEY and CDR2 is SVGAGI in the germline V gene. CDR3 length: 12 amino acids. Between the trimmed V and J ends, which lost 2 bases and 4 bases, there was a span of 6 bases.